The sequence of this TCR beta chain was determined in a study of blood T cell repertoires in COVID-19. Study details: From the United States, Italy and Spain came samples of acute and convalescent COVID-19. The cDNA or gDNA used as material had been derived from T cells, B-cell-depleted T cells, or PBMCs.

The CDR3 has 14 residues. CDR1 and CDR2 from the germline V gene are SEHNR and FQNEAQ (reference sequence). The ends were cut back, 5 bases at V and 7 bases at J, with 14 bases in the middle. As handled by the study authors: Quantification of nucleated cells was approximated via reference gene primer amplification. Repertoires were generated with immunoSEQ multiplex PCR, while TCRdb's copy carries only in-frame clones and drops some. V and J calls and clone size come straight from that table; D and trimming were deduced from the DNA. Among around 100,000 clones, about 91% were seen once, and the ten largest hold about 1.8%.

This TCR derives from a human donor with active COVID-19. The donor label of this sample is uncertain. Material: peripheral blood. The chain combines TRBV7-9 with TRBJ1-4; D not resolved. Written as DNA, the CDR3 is TGTGCCAGCAGCGCAGGATATGGAGGTGAAAAACTGTTTTTT. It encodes CASSAGYGGEKLFF.